Given below is one TCR beta chain in context. The source of the sample is a study of blood T cell repertoires in COVID-19. Study-wide context: From the United States, Italy and Spain came samples of acute and convalescent COVID-19. Sources were T cells, B-cell-depleted T cells, or PBMCs; the material itself was cDNA or gDNA.

The CDR3 totals 14 residues. The junction had 5 bases not matched to a gene; V was cut back by 3 bases and J by 4 bases. Germline assignment: CDR1 MNHNS and CDR2 SASEGT. Per the original methods: Reference gene primer amplification gave estimated nucleated cell counts. Using immunoSEQ multiplex PCR, the repertoire was profiled, and TCRdb retains in-frame clones only, with some absent. D and trimming come from the DNA, and the V and J calls and clone size come from that table. Of about 120,000 clones listed, approximately 90% are singletons. This receptor was identified in a woman between 45 and 65 years old with acute or convalescent COVID-19. Sequences were obtained from peripheral blood. This chain uses TRBV6-1 with TRBJ2-7, with 8 nucleotides matching TRBD2. The CDR3 is CASSDGLAEYEQYF. In nucleotides, the CDR3 is TGTGCCAGCAGTGACGGACTAGCTGAATACGAGCAGTACTTC.